This entry lists 30 T cell receptor beta chains sequenced from one sample in a study of CD8+CD57+ T cells in acquired aplastic anemia. Profiles of TCR beta VDJ and CDR3 were generated from a genomic DNA template. Each CDR3 protein gets one entry after TCRdb re-called the reads with MiXCR. The sample has 200,000 to 250,000 distinct CDR3 sequences, 65% seen once; the top ten hold roughly 64%. An expansion of CD8+CD57+ cells by flow cytometry had been shown in patients chosen for sequencing. Sample: sorted CD4+, CD8+, or CD8+CD57+ T cells (not recorded which) from PBMCs. These receptors all stem from a human donor with aplastic anemia.

The rearrangement links TRBV29-1 to TRBJ2-1, with 9 bases matching TRBD1. Germline V gene sequence: CDR1 SQVTM, CDR2 ANQGSEA. V shed 5 bases and J 8 bases; nucleotides not matched to a gene: 10. The CDR3 contains 14 residues. Here the CDR3 reads CSVQGQGSKDEQFF. Here the CDR3 DNA reads TGCAGCGTTCAGGGACAGGGCAGCAAGGATGAGCAGTTCTTC.

A single count supports this clonotype. V and J are TRBV7-3 and TRBJ2-1; no firm D call. Deletions cut 1 base from V and 2 bases from J, with 6 bases between. The CDR3 is made up of 14 amino acids. Germline loops: CDR1 SGHTA, CDR2 FQGTGA. The CDR3 protein is CASSLSTTYNEQFF. The CDR3 DNA reads as TGTGCCAGCAGCTTAAGCACGACCTACAATGAGCAGTTCTTC. The variable domain in full, with the rest retrieved from reference TRBV7-3 and TRBJ2-1, is GAGVSQTPSNKVTEKGKYVELRCDPISGHTALYWYRQSLGQGPEFLIYFQGTGAADDSGLPNDRFFAVRPEGSVSTLKIQRTERGDSAVYLCASSLSTTYNEQFFGPGTRLTVL.

This rearrangement joins TRBV7-9 to TRBJ2-1; the D is unclear. The J call may not be correct, given that the DNA end is closer to TRBJ2-5. The CDR3 sequence is 12 residues long. Germline-derived CDR1 and CDR2 are SEHNR and FQNEAQ (reference sequence). The CDR3 coding sequence is TGTGCCAGCAGCCCGCCAGTGGGGACCCAGTACTTC. Its translation is CASSPPVGTQYF.

This sequence joins TRBV5-1 and TRBJ1-1, with 8 bases aligning to TRBD1. After removal of 5 bases from V and 1 base from J, the junction contained 7 bases not matched to a gene. The germline V gene has CDR1 SGHRS and CDR2 YFSETQ. The CDR3 runs to 15 residues. CDR3 residues: CASSRQGNENTEAFF. The CDR3 region has the DNA TGCGCCAGCAGTCGACAGGGGAATGAGAACACTGAAGCTTTCTTT.

This clonotype was recorded many times. The rearrangement links TRBV6-1 to TRBJ1-5, with a weak D call TRBD1 (5 bases). V lost 3 bases and J 7 bases, leaving 13 bases between the germline ends. CDR1 is MNHNS, CDR2 SASEGT, per germline. The CDR3 spans 14 residues. Written as DNA, the CDR3 is TGTGCCAGCAGTGATAAGGCCGAGGGGCAGCCCCAGCATTTT. Its translation is CASSDKAEGQPQHF.

The V gene is TRBV27, the J gene TRBJ2-7, with 8 bases identical to TRBD1. Germline V CDR1 and CDR2: MNHEY, SMNVEV (reference sequence). The CDR3 length is 14 residues. J was trimmed by 3 bases and V by 8 bases; bases with no gene match: 9. The CDR3, as DNA: TGTGCCAGCGCTAAGGCAGGGGGCTTCTACGAGCAGTACTTC. Translated: CASAKAGGFYEQYF.

The chain recombines TRBV7-2 with TRBJ1-6, with D possibly being TRBD1 (5 bases). V was cut by 3 bases and J by 7 bases, with 10 bases left in between. The germline CDR1 and CDR2 sequences are SGHTA and FQGNSA. CDR3 length: 14 residues. The CDR3 DNA reads TGTGCCAGCAGCTTCGGGGGGGTCAATTCACCCCTCCACTTT. This encodes CASSFGGVNSPLHF.

This clonotype was detected only once. The chain is built from TRBV7-9 and TRBJ2-3, with 10 bases identical to TRBD2. Germline trimming cut 6 bases from V and 1 base from J; bases unmatched to any gene: 4. Germline V gene data show CDR1 as SEHNR and CDR2 as FQNEAQ (reference sequence). There are 15 residues in the CDR3. The DNA for the CDR3 is TGTGCCAGCAGGCGAGGACTAGCGGGCACAGATACGCAGTATTTT. Its protein product is CASRRGLAGTDTQYF.

The rearrangement uses TRBV12-3 or TRBV12-4 and TRBJ1-2, with D unclear. This CDR3 spans 12 amino acids. V gave up 7 bases and J gave up 0 bases, with 6 bases separating them. The CDR3 here is CASITANYGYTF. CDR3 DNA sequence: TGTGCCAGCATCACAGCTAACTATGGCTACACCTTC.

This clonotype was seen more than once but under ten times. The chain employs TRBV7-8 and TRBJ1-5; 9 nucleotides match TRBD1. CDR1 is SGHVS and CDR2 is FQNEAQ in the germline V gene. The ends lost 6 bases at V and 7 bases at J; junction bases unmatched: 13. The CDR3 sequence is 16 residues long. CDR3 DNA: TGTGCCAGCAGTTTCCAGGGACAGGGATATCGGCAGCCCCAGCATTTT. Protein sequence: CASSFQGQGYRQPQHF.

The rearrangement links TRBV14 to TRBJ1-2, with TRBD1 identical over 8 bases. The CDR3 is made up of 16 amino acids. V was clipped by 5 bases and J by 7 bases; unmatched bases: 15. CDR1 and CDR2 (germline): SGHDN, FVKESK. The CDR3 protein is CASSTDRGPGGFGYTF. The CDR3 DNA is TGTGCCAGCAGCACAGACAGGGGTCCGGGCGGGTTTGGCTACACCTTC.

This chain connects TRBV20-1 to TRBJ2-7; TRBD1 matches at 9 bases. J gave up 6 bases and V 4 bases, and 10 bases lay outside the gene matches. The CDR3 has 14 amino acids. CDR1 is DFQATT, CDR2 SNEGSKA, per germline (reference sequence). CDR3 residues: CSATRDRVSGEQYF. CDR3 nucleotides: TGCAGTGCTACCCGGGACAGGGTGTCGGGCGAGCAGTACTTC.

This chain uses TRBV7-9 with TRBJ2-5; possibly TRBD1 or TRBD2 for D (5 bases each). The end of the DNA is better explained by TRBJ2-7, so the J call may be wrong. There are 13 residues in the CDR3. CDR1 SEHNR and CDR2 FQNEAQ come from the germline V gene (reference sequence). CDR3 nucleotide sequence: TGTGCCGCTACCGGGACCAAGCTGAACGAGCAGTACTTC. As protein: CAATGTKLNEQYF.

The chain employs TRBV5-1 and TRBJ1-4, with D possibly TRBD1 on 5 matching bases. V was clipped by 4 bases and J by 2 bases, with 15 bases between them. The CDR3 is made up of 16 amino acids. Germline assignment: CDR1 SGHRS and CDR2 YFSETQ. In DNA, the CDR3 is TGCGCCAGCAGCGAACTTCGGGGGTTTACTAATGAAAAACTGTTTTTT. It specifies CASSELRGFTNEKLFF.

The genes are TRBV5-4 and TRBJ1-2; D is unclear. Germline V gives CDR1 SGHNT, CDR2 YYREEE (reference sequence). V lost 9 bases to trimming and J lost 3 bases, with 18 bases between them. The CDR3 totals 14 residues. CDR3 nucleotides: TGTGCCATCGCACCCCCGGGGATCGACTATGGCTACACCTTC. It translates to CAIAPPGIDYGYTF.

J is TRBJ2-2 and V is TRBV19; D ambiguous. Looked up from germline, CDR1 is LNHDA and CDR2 is SQIVND (reference sequence). V was clipped by 5 bases and J by 5 bases, with 6 bases between them. CDR3 length equals 12 residues. CDR3 nucleotide sequence: TGTGCCAGTAGTGTTGGGACCGGGGAGCTGTTTTTT. It codes for CASSVGTGELFF.

This chain joins TRBV15 and TRBJ1-1; D gene ambiguous. Trimming cost V 4 bases and J 7 bases, with 19 bases left between them. The germline CDR1 and CDR2 sequences are LNHNV and YYDKDF (reference sequence). The CDR3 is made up of 15 amino acids. CDR3 coding DNA: TGTGCCACCAGCACAATGTGGTCCTGGGGAGATGAAGCTTTCTTT. The encoded protein is CATSTMWSWGDEAFF.

The sample holds a few counts of this clonotype. V gene TRBV15 combines with J gene TRBJ1-2; D is undetermined. The CDR3 spans 13 residues. Germline assignment: CDR1 LNHNV and CDR2 YYDKDF (reference sequence). Trimming stripped 3 bases from V and 7 bases from J, with 12 bases between. In nucleotides, the CDR3 is TGTGCCACCAGCAGTTTACCAGGAGTTGGCTACACCTTC. This encodes CATSSLPGVGYTF.

This clonotype was detected only a few times. The J gene is TRBJ2-1, the V gene TRBV2, with D unresolved. This CDR3 comprises 13 residues. Germline-derived CDR1 and CDR2 are SNHLY and FYNNEI. Trimming shortened V by 2 bases and J by 4 bases, and 6 bases separated the two germline ends. The CDR3 loop is CASSERAYNEQFF. Here the CDR3 DNA reads TGTGCCAGCAGTGAAAGAGCATACAATGAGCAGTTCTTC.

The chain uses TRBV7-9 and TRBJ2-7, with TRBD2 identical over 7 bases. This CDR3 has 14 amino acids. The junction had 10 bases not matched to a gene; V was cut back by 5 bases and J by 6 bases. Germline V lookup: CDR1 SEHNR, CDR2 FQNEAQ (reference sequence). CDR3 nucleotides: TGTGCCAGCAGCGCTGGGACGGGGGGTGTCGAGCAGTACTTC. Translating it yields CASSAGTGGVEQYF.

V usage is TRBV10-3 and J usage is TRBJ1-1; TRBD1 agrees at 10 bases. CDR3 length: 16 amino acids. Trimming at V came to 4 bases and at J to 4 bases, leaving 9 bases not matched to a gene. Germline CDR1 is ENHRY and CDR2 is SYGVKD. The chain's CDR3 is CAISGGQGGRSTEAFF. The DNA of the CDR3 is TGTGCCATCAGTGGTGGACAGGGGGGTCGTAGCACTGAAGCTTTCTTT.

This rearrangement joins TRBV7-6 to TRBJ1-2; maybe TRBD1 (5 bases). Trimming left V 0 bases short and J 4 bases short, with 9 bases between. The CDR3 runs to 14 residues. Germline loops: CDR1 SGHVS, CDR2 FNYEAQ. CDR3 protein: CASSLAGGGYGYTF. CDR3 DNA sequence: TGTGCCAGCAGCTTAGCAGGCGGGGGCTATGGCTACACCTTC.

The chain links TRBV12-3 or TRBV12-4 to TRBJ1-5; no definite D call. Trimming took 4 bases from V and 9 from J, leaving 10 bases between them. The CDR3 totals 12 residues. CDR3 in amino acids: CASSSYSGPQHF. The CDR3 DNA reads TGTGCCAGCAGTTCCTACTCGGGGCCCCAGCATTTT.

This sequence joins TRBV4-2 and TRBJ1-2; D remains unclear. The CDR3 sequence is 12 residues long. Trimming removed 6 bases from V and 2 bases from J, with 7 bases in between. CDR1 and CDR2 (germline): LGHNA, YNFKEQ. CDR3 protein: CASRESNYGYTF. The CDR3 nucleotides read TGTGCCAGCAGGGAATCAAACTATGGCTACACCTTC.

The rearrangement joins TRBV20-1 to TRBJ1-5; D uncertain. CDR3 length: 12 residues. CDR1 is DFQATT and CDR2 is SNEGSKA in the germline V gene (reference sequence). V was clipped by 3 bases and J by 8 bases, with 11 bases between them. The CDR3: CSASAGEEPQHF. In DNA, the CDR3 is TGCAGTGCTAGTGCTGGGGAAGAGCCCCAGCATTTT.

The V and J genes are TRBV24-1 and TRBJ2-5; weak D call: TRBD1 (6 bases). This CDR3 comprises 15 residues. V lost 3 bases and J 1 base, leaving 11 bases between the germline ends. Germline assignment: CDR1 KGHDR and CDR2 SFDVKD. The CDR3 sequence is CATSDQQGFQETQYF. CDR3 bases: TGTGCCACCAGTGATCAACAGGGATTCCAAGAGACCCAGTACTTC.

The CDR3 loop reads CASSSNPGRQQETQYF. CDR3 coding DNA: TGTGCCAGCAGCTCTAACCCGGGCAGACAACAAGAGACCCAGTACTTC. This chain uses TRBV7-9 with TRBJ2-5, with unresolved D. The CDR3 runs 16 residues. V shed 4 bases and J shed 2 bases, with 17 bases lying between them. From germline, CDR1 is SEHNR and CDR2 FQNEAQ (reference sequence).

CDR3: CSAAMAERYTEAFF. The CDR3 DNA reads as TGCAGTGCCGCGATGGCTGAACGGTACACTGAAGCTTTCTTT. The rearrangement uses TRBV20-1 and TRBJ1-1; D gene unclear. Trimming stripped 6 bases from V and 3 bases from J, with 17 bases between. Looked up from germline, CDR1 is DFQATT and CDR2 is SNEGSKA (reference sequence). This CDR3 comprises 14 residues.

This chain joins TRBV10-3 and TRBJ2-7; 8 nucleotides agree with TRBD1. Germline V gives CDR1 ENHRY, CDR2 SYGVKD. V lost 7 bases and J lost 6; bases outside the gene matches: 17. CDR3 length equals 16 residues. The CDR3 DNA is TGTGCCATCACCGAGGACAGGGCAGGGATGTCAGGCGAGCAGTACTTC. Residues: CAITEDRAGMSGEQYF.

The V call is TRBV4-2, the J call TRBJ1-1; D may be TRBD1 (5 bases). CDR3 length: 16 amino acids. The V end lost 3 bases, the J end lost 0 bases, and 14 bases lay between the germline ends. Per germline, CDR1 LGHNA and CDR2 YNFKEQ. Here the CDR3 reads CASSHSAGGMNTEAFF. CDR3 in DNA: TGTGCCAGCAGCCACTCGGCGGGGGGGATGAACACTGAAGCTTTCTTT.